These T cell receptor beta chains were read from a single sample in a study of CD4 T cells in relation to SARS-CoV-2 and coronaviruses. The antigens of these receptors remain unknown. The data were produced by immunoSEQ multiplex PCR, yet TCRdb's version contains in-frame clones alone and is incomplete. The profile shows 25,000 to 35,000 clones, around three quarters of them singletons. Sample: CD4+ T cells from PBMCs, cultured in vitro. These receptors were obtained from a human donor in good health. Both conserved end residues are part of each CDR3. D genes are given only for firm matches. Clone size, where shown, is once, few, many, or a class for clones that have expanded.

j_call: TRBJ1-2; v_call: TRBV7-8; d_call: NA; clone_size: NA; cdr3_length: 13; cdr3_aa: CASSPQGHYGYTF; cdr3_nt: TGTGCCAGCAGCCCTCAGGGACACTATGGCTACACCTTC
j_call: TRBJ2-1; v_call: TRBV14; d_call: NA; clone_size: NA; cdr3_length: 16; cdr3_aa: CASSQDGGPKHNEQFF; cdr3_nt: TGTGCCAGCAGCCAAGATGGGGGACCGAAACACAATGAGCAGTTCTTC
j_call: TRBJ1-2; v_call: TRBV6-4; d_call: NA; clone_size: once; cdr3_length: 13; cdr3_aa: CASSDSKIGGYTF; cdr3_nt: TGTGCCAGCAGTGACTCGAAGATAGGTGGCTACACCTTC
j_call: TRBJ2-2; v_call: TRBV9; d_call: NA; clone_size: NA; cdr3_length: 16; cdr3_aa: CASKASALKNTGELFF; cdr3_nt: TGTGCCAGCAAGGCTAGCGCCTTGAAGAACACCGGGGAGCTGTTTTTT
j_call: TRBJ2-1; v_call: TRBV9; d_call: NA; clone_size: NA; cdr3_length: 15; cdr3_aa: CASSERGGGHNEQFF; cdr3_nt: TGTGCCAGCAGCGAAAGGGGGGGCGGGCACAATGAGCAGTTCTTC
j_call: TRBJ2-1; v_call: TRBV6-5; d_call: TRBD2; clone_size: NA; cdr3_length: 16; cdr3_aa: CASSYGAGELYNEQFF; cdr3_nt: TGTGCCAGCAGTTACGGAGCGGGAGAGTTGTACAATGAGCAGTTCTTC
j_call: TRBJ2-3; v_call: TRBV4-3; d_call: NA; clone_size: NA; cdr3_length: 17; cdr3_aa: CASSHQWTASSTDTQYF; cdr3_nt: TGCGCCAGCAGCCATCAGTGGACAGCCTCTAGCACAGATACGCAGTATTTT
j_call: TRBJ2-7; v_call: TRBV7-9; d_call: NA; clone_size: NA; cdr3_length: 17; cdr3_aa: CASSPLRSVGVAYEQYF; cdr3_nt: TGTGCCAGCAGCCCCCTCCGCTCGGTAGGGGTAGCGTACGAGCAGTACTTC
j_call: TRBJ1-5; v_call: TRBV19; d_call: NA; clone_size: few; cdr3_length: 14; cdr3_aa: CASSEQGWGQPQHF; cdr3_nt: TGTGCCAGTAGTGAACAGGGTTGGGGACAGCCCCAGCATTTT
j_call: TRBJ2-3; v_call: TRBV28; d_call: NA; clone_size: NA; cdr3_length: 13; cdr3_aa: CASSSQHTDTQYF; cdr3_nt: TGTGCCAGCAGTTCACAGCACACAGATACGCAGTATTTT
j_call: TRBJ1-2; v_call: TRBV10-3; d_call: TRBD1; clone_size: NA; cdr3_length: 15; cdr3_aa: CAISEGQDTNYGYTF; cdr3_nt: TGTGCCATCAGTGAGGGACAGGACACTAACTATGGCTACACCTTC
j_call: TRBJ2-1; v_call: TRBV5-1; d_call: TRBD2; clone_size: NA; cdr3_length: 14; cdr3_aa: CATRGERGLDEQFF; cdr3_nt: TGCGCCACCCGGGGCGAGCGGGGTTTGGATGAGCAGTTCTTC
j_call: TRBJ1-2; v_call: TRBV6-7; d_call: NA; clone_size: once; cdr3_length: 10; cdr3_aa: CASIRAGYTF; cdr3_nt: TGTGCCAGCATCAGGGCCGGCTACACCTTC
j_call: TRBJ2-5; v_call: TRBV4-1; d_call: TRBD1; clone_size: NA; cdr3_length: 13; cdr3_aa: CASSQTGGETQYF; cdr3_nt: TGCGCCAGCAGCCAAACAGGGGGAGAGACCCAGTACTTC
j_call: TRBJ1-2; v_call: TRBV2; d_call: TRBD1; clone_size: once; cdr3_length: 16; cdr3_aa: CASSLSRTGGIYGYTF; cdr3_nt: TGTGCCAGCAGTCTATCCCGGACAGGGGGCATCTATGGCTACACCTTC
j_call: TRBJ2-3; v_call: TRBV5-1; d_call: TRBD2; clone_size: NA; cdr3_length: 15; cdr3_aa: CASSLDSGGSDTQYF; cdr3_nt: TGCGCCAGCAGCTTGGATTCGGGAGGTTCAGATACGCAGTATTTT
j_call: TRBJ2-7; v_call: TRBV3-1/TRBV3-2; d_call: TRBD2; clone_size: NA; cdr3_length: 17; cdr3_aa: CASSPPGTSGRYYEQYF; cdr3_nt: TGTGCCAGCAGCCCCCCAGGGACTAGCGGGAGGTACTACGAGCAGTACTTC
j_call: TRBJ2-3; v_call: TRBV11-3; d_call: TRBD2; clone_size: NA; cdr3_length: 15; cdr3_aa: CASSLGLQSVDTQYF; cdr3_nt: TGTGCCAGCAGCTTGGGACTACAGTCCGTGGATACGCAGTATTTT
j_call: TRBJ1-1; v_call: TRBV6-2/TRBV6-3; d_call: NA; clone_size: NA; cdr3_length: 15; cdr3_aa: CASSYSRGWDTEAFF; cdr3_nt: TGTGCCAGCAGTTACAGTCGGGGGTGGGACACTGAAGCTTTCTTT
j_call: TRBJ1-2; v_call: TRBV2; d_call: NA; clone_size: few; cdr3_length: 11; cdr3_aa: CASGENYGYTF; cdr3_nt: TGTGCCAGCGGAGAAAACTATGGCTACACCTTC
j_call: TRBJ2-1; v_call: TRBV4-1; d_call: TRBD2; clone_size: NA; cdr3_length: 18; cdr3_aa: CASSQVSGLAGGPNEQFF; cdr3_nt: TGCGCCAGCAGCCAAGTCTCAGGACTAGCGGGAGGGCCCAATGAGCAGTTCTTC
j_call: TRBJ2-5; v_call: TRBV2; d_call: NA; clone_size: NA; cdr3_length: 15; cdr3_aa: CASSDMTNGRETQYF; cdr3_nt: TGTGCCAGCAGTGATATGACAAACGGGCGGGAGACCCAGTACTTC
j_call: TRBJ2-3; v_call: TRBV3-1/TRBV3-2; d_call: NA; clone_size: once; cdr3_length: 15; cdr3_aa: CASTPELASTDTQYF; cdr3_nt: TGTGCCAGCACCCCGGAGCTAGCCAGCACAGATACGCAGTATTTT
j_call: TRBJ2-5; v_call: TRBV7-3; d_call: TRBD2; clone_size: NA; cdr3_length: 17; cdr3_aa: CASSSPEREGDQETQYF; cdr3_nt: TGTGCCAGCAGCTCCCCGGAACGGGAGGGGGACCAAGAGACCCAGTACTTC
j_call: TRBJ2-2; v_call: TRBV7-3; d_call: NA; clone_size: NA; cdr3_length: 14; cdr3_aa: CASSPVDSVGELFF; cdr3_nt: TGTGCCAGCAGCCCCGTGGACAGTGTCGGGGAGCTGTTTTTT
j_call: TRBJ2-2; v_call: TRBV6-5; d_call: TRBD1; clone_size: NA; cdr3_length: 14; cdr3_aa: CASRRTGDTGELFF; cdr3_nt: TGTGCCAGCAGGCGAACAGGGGACACCGGGGAGCTGTTTTTT
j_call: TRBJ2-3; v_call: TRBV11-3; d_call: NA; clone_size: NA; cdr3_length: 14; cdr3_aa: CASSSTGLGGTQYF; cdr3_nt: TGTGCCAGCAGCTCTACGGGACTCGGGGGTACGCAGTATTTT
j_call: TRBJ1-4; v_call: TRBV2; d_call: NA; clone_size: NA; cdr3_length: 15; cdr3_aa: CASSPLQGRAEKLFF; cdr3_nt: TGTGCCAGCTCACCATTACAGGGACGAGCTGAAAAACTGTTTTTT
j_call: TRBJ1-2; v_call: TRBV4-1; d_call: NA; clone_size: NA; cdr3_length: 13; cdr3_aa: CASSQAQNYGYTF; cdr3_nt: TGCGCCAGCAGCCAAGCCCAAAACTATGGCTACACCTTC
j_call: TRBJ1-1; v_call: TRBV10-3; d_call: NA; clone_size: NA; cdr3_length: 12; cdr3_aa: CAIEGFGTEAFF; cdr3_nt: TGTGCCATCGAAGGGTTTGGCACTGAAGCTTTCTTT
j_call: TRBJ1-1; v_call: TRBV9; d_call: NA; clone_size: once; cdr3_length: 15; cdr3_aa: CASSGQGNMNTEAFF; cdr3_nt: TGTGCCAGCAGCGGTCAGGGTAATATGAACACTGAAGCTTTCTTT
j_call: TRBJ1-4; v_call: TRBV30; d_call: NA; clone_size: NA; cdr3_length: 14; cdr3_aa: CAWSIGSTNEKLFF; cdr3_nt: TGTGCCTGGAGTATCGGGTCAACTAATGAAAAACTGTTTTTT
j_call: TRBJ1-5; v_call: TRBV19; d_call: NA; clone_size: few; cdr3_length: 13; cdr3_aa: CASSRPGNQPQHF; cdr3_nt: TGTGCCAGTAGTAGGCCAGGGAATCAGCCCCAGCATTTT
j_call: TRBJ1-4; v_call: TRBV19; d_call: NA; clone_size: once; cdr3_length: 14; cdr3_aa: CASTSGDLNEKLFF; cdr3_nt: TGTGCCAGTACTTCAGGGGACTTAAATGAAAAACTGTTTTTT
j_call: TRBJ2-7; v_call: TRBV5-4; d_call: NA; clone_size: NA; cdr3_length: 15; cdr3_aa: CASSSYENEAYEQYF; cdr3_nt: TGTGCCAGCAGCTCCTATGAGAATGAAGCCTACGAGCAGTACTTC
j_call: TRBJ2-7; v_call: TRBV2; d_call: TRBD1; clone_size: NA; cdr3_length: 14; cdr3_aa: CASSGDRGIYEQYF; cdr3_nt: TGTGCCAGCAGTGGGGACAGGGGCATCTACGAGCAGTACTTC
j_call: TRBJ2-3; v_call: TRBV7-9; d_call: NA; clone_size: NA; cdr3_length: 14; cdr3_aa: CASGNGIGTDTQYF; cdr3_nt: TGTGCCAGTGGTAACGGGATCGGCACAGATACGCAGTATTTT
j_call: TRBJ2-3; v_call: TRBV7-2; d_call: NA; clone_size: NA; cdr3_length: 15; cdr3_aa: CASSTGLGGTDTQYF; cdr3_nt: TGTGCCAGCAGCACGGGCCTAGGGGGGACAGATACGCAGTATTTT
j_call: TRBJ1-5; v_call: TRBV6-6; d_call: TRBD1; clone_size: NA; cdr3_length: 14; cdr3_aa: CASSPGGGNQPQHF; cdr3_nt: TGTGCCAGCAGTCCAGGGGGAGGTAATCAGCCCCAGCATTTT
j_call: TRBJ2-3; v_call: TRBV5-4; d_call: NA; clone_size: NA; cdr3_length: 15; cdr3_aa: CASSLVGRYTDTQYF; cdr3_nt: TGTGCCAGCAGCTTGGTGGGGAGATACACAGATACGCAGTATTTT
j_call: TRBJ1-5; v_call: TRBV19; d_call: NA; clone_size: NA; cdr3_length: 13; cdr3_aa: CASSIEGSQPQHF; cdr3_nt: TGTGCCAGTAGTATAGAGGGGAGTCAGCCCCAGCATTTT
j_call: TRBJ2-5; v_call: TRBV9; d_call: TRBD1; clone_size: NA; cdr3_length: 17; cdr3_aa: CASSVGVLDRGGETQYF; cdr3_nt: TGTGCCAGCAGCGTAGGAGTTTTGGACAGGGGAGGTGAGACCCAGTACTTC
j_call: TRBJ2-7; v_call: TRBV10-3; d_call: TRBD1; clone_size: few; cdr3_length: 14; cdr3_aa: CAISVVDRGHEQYF; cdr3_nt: TGTGCCATCAGTGTGGTCGACAGGGGACACGAGCAGTACTTC
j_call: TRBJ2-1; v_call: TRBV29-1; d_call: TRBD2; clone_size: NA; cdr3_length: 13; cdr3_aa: CSVEVTSGNEQFF; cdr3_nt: TGCAGCGTTGAGGTGACTAGCGGAAATGAGCAGTTCTTC
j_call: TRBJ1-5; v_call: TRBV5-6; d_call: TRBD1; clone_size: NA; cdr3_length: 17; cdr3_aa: CASSLSDRGLSNQPQHF; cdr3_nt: TGTGCCAGCAGCTTATCTGACAGGGGCCTAAGCAATCAGCCCCAGCATTTT
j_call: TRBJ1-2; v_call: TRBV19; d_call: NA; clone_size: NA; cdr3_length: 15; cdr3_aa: CASIDVSGRDYGYTF; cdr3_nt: TGTGCCAGTATAGATGTATCAGGACGGGACTATGGCTACACCTTC
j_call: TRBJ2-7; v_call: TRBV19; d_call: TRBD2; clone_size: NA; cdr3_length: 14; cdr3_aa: CASSMGLAGDEQYF; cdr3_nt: TGTGCCAGTAGTATGGGACTAGCGGGAGATGAGCAGTACTTC